These 22 T cell receptor beta chains were sequenced from one sample in a study of blood T cell repertoires in COVID-19. Assay: immunoSEQ multiplex PCR; the TCRdb copy retains only in-frame clones and omits some. Here the sample spans 250,000 to 300,000 clones, approximately 90% being singletons. Sequenced: PBMCs or T cells enriched from blood (not recorded which). Every receptor here comes from a woman between 35 and 50 years old with acute COVID-19.

V and J are TRBV29-1 and TRBJ1-2; tentatively, D is TRBD1 (5 bases). Germline V gene lookup returns CDR1 SQVTM and CDR2 ANQGSEA. Trimming left V 4 bases short and J 3 bases short, with 9 bases between. The CDR3 spans 12 residues. CDR3 DNA: TGCAGCGTTGTTGCGACAGACTATGGCTACACCTTC. Its translation: CSVVATDYGYTF.

CDR3 bases: TGTGCCAGTACCCGGGACATTGACTACGAGCAGTACTTC. This gives the protein CASTRDIDYEQYF. The J gene is TRBJ2-7, the V gene TRBV2, with TRBD1 as a possible D gene (6 bases). The CDR3 has 13 amino acids. CDR1 and CDR2 (germline): SNHLY, FYNNEI. The V gene lost 9 bases and the J gene lost 3 bases, with 15 bases spanning the gap.

The chain joins TRBV29-1 to TRBJ1-2, with D possibly being TRBD1 (5 bases). This CDR3 has 14 residues. Trimming pared 7 bases from V and 4 bases from J, leaving 19 bases between. Per germline, CDR1 SQVTM and CDR2 ANQGSEA. The CDR3, as DNA: TGCAGCGACAATCCAGTGGGGGGGTCCTATGGCTACACCTTC. Residues: CSDNPVGGSYGYTF.

The rearrangement uses TRBV4-1 and TRBJ1-5; D is possibly TRBD1 (5 bases). Per the germline V gene, CDR1 is MGHRA and CDR2 is YSYEKL. The CDR3 has 18 amino acids. The V and J ends lost 0 bases and 0 bases respectively, with 15 bases between them. The CDR3 loop is CASSQDRGGVYSNQPQHF. The CDR3 bases are TGCGCCAGCAGCCAAGACCGCGGGGGGGTTTATAGCAATCAGCCCCAGCATTTT.

This sequence joins TRBV2 and TRBJ2-7; D possibly corresponds to TRBD2 (6 bases). V lost 7 bases, J lost 0 bases, and 16 bases lay in between. The CDR3 contains 15 residues. The germline V gene encodes CDR1 SNHLY and CDR2 FYNNEI. The CDR3 region is CASNLDGGGSYEQYF. The CDR3 region has the DNA TGTGCCAGCAACCTAGACGGGGGAGGCTCCTACGAGCAGTACTTC.

The rearrangement joins TRBV5-1 to TRBJ2-3; no firm D call. The V gene's germline CDR1 is SGHRS and CDR2 YFSETQ. The CDR3 is 15 residues long. Deletions cut 0 bases from V and 0 bases from J, with 8 bases between. This chain's CDR3 is CASSLAVTSTDTQYF. The CDR3 DNA is TGCGCCAGCAGCTTGGCCGTCACTAGCACAGATACGCAGTATTTT.

The CDR3 loop is CASSRTGANYEQYF. CDR3 DNA sequence: TGCGCCAGCAGTCGGACTGGAGCCAACTACGAGCAGTACTTC. V and J are TRBV5-1 and TRBJ2-7; D perhaps matches TRBD2 (5 bases). Looked up from germline, CDR1 is SGHRS and CDR2 is YFSETQ. V was pared by 5 bases and J by 3 bases, with 15 bases between. There are 14 residues in the CDR3.

This chain links TRBV4-1 with TRBJ1-5; perhaps TRBD1 as D (6 bases). V lost 4 bases to trimming and J lost 7 bases, with 11 bases between them. Germline CDR1 is MGHRA and CDR2 is YSYEKL. The CDR3 spans 13 residues. The CDR3 sequence: CASSPPQGQPQHF. The CDR3 DNA is TGCGCCAGCAGCCCCCCCCAGGGGCAGCCCCAGCATTTT.

V is TRBV6-4 and J is TRBJ2-1, with 9 bases matching TRBD1. The CDR3 consists of 16 residues. Germline-derived CDR1 and CDR2 are MRHNA and SNTAGT. The V and J ends lost 4 bases and 6 bases, in that order; junction bases with no gene match: 10. The DNA for the CDR3 is TGTGCCAGCAGTGCTACGGACAGGGGCGATTTCAATGAGCAGTTCTTC. Amino acid sequence: CASSATDRGDFNEQFF.

The chain has TRBV28 and TRBJ1-5; TRBD1 aligns across 7 bases. Germline V lookup: CDR1 MDHEN, CDR2 SYDVKM. This CDR3 is 19 amino acids long. J lost 3 bases, V lost 4 bases, and 18 bases had no gene match. In DNA, the CDR3 is TGTGCCAGCAGTTCCCTTAGAGTATTCCGGGACAGTCCCAATCAGCCCCAGCATTTT. Protein product: CASSSLRVFRDSPNQPQHF.

The sample holds one count of this clone. The chain joins TRBV18 to TRBJ1-5; D possibly corresponds to TRBD1 (5 bases). Trimming shortened V by 5 bases and J by 1 base, and 9 bases separated the two germline ends. The CDR3 loop spans 14 amino acids. Per the germline V gene, CDR1 is KGHSH and CDR2 is LQKENI. Written as DNA, the CDR3 is TGTGCCAGCTCAGCGACAGAGAGCAATCAGCCCCAGCATTTT. It specifies CASSATESNQPQHF.

This clone was found once. The J gene is TRBJ1-4, the V gene TRBV19; possibly TRBD1 for D (5 bases). CDR1 and CDR2 from the germline V gene are LNHDA and SQIVND (reference sequence). The CDR3 is 15 residues long. Trimming shortened V by 6 bases and J by 3 bases, and 14 bases separated the two germline ends. Here the CDR3 reads CASREFGGSNEKLFF. The CDR3 nucleotides are TGTGCCAGTAGGGAATTCGGGGGATCTAATGAAAAACTGTTTTTT. The whole variable domain, filled in from reference TRBV19 and TRBJ1-4, reads DGGITQSPKYLFRKEGQNVTLSCEQNLNHDAMYWYRQDPGQGLRLIYYSQIVNDFQKGDIAEGYSVSREKKESFPLTVTSAQKNPTAFYLCASREFGGSNEKLFFGSGTQLSVL.

The V call is TRBV6-5, the J call TRBJ2-6; D remains ambiguous. The CDR3 is 15 residues long. V was shortened by 6 bases and J by 0 bases, with 9 bases between the two germline ends. CDR1 MNHEY and CDR2 SVGAGI come from the germline V gene. The CDR3 sequence: CASRSLFSGANVLTF. The CDR3 DNA reads TGTGCCAGCAGGTCTCTTTTCTCTGGGGCCAACGTCCTGACTTTC.

The rearrangement uses TRBV6-5 and TRBJ1-1; TRBD1 aligns across 10 bases. Per germline, CDR1 MNHEY and CDR2 SVGAGI. Germline trimming cut 6 bases from V and 5 bases from J; bases unmatched to any gene: 6. This CDR3 has 14 residues. CDR3 sequence (DNA): TGTGCCAGCAGCAGACAGGGGGCTGGGACTGAAGCTTTCTTT. Residues: CASSRQGAGTEAFF.

This clone has just one count. The chain joins TRBV9 to TRBJ2-1; TRBD2 aligns across 11 bases. The CDR3 is 16 amino acids. Germline V gene lookup returns CDR1 SGDLS and CDR2 YYNGEE. V shed 4 bases, J shed 4 bases, and the junction held 7 bases outside the gene matches. CDR3 amino acids: CASSSRLAGGYNEQFF. The CDR3 bases are TGTGCCAGCAGCTCCCGGTTAGCGGGAGGGTACAATGAGCAGTTCTTC.

This chain connects TRBV10-3 to TRBJ2-7; D may be TRBD1 (6 bases). Per the germline V gene, CDR1 is ENHRY and CDR2 is SYGVKD. Trimming pared 4 bases from V and 0 bases from J, leaving 10 bases between. This CDR3 comprises 14 residues. CDR3 coding DNA: TGTGCCATCAGTGGACAGGAGCCCTCCTACGAGCAGTACTTC. This gives the protein CAISGQEPSYEQYF.

V is TRBV28 and J is TRBJ1-5; TRBD1 matches at 9 bases. The CDR3 consists of 15 residues. V lost 2 bases to trimming and J lost 5 bases; unmatched junction nucleotides: 4. Germline loops: CDR1 MDHEN, CDR2 SYDVKM. CDR3 in DNA: TGTGCCAGCAGTTTAACAGGGGGCGGGCATCAGCCCCAGCATTTT. Translating gives CASSLTGGGHQPQHF.

The V and J genes are TRBV2 and TRBJ2-1, with TRBD1 matching over 9 bases. This CDR3 has 18 residues. The germline CDR1 and CDR2 sequences are SNHLY and FYNNEI. The ends lost 4 bases at V and 5 bases at J; junction bases unmatched: 15. The CDR3: CASSAETVFGTGHNEQFF. In DNA, the CDR3 is TGTGCCAGCAGTGCCGAAACTGTTTTTGGGACAGGGCACAATGAGCAGTTCTTC.

The chain combines TRBV15 with TRBJ1-4; tentatively, D is TRBD1 (6 bases). The CDR3 totals 15 residues. Per germline, CDR1 LNHNV and CDR2 YYDKDF (reference sequence). V was pared by 5 bases and J by 0 bases, with 10 bases between. This CDR3 is CATSLGTTTNEKLFF. Written as DNA, the CDR3 is TGTGCCACCAGCTTAGGGACAACAACTAATGAAAAACTGTTTTTT.

This chain connects TRBV7-3 to TRBJ2-1, with TRBD2 identical over 16 bases. Looked up from germline, CDR1 is SGHTA and CDR2 is FQGTGA. Trimming took 5 bases from V and 9 from J; bases not matched to a gene: 7. This CDR3 spans 16 amino acids. CDR3 in amino acids: CASSAGLAGGPSEQFF. In DNA form, the CDR3 reads TGTGCCAGCAGCGCGGGACTAGCGGGGGGGCCCAGTGAGCAGTTCTTC.

The chain combines TRBV19 with TRBJ1-5; D might be TRBD1 (5 bases). The CDR3 contains 15 residues. Trimming removed 0 bases at V and 11 bases at J, with 17 bases between. The germline V gene encodes CDR1 LNHDA and CDR2 SQIVND (reference sequence). The CDR3 loop reads CASSIEGSRDHAQHF. The CDR3 coding sequence is TGTGCCAGTAGTATAGAAGGTAGCAGGGATCACGCCCAGCATTTT.

V and J are TRBV5-6 and TRBJ2-2; 8 bases are a match to TRBD2. CDR1 is SGHDT, CDR2 YYEEEE, per germline. The CDR3 is made up of 15 amino acids. With 1 base clipped from V and 3 bases from J, the junction kept 2 bases outside the gene matches. CDR3 DNA sequence: TGTGCCAGCAGCTTGCGGACTAGCTACACCGGGGAGCTGTTTTTT. Amino acids: CASSLRTSYTGELFF.